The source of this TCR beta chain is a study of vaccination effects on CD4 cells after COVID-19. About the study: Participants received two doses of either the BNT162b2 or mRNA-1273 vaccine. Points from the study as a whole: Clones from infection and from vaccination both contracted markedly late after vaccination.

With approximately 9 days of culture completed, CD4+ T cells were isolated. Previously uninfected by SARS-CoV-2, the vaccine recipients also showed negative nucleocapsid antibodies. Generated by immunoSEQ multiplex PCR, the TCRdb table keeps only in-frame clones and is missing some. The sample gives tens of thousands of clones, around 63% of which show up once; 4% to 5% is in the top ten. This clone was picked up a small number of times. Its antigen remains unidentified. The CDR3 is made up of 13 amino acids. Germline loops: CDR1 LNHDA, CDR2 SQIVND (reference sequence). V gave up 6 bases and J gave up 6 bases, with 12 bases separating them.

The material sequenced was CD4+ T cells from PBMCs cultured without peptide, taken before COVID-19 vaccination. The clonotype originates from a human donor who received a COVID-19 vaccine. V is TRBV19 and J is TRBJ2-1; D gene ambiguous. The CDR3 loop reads CASRKVEVNEQFF. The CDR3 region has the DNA TGTGCCAGTAGGAAAGTAGAAGTCAATGAGCAGTTCTTC.